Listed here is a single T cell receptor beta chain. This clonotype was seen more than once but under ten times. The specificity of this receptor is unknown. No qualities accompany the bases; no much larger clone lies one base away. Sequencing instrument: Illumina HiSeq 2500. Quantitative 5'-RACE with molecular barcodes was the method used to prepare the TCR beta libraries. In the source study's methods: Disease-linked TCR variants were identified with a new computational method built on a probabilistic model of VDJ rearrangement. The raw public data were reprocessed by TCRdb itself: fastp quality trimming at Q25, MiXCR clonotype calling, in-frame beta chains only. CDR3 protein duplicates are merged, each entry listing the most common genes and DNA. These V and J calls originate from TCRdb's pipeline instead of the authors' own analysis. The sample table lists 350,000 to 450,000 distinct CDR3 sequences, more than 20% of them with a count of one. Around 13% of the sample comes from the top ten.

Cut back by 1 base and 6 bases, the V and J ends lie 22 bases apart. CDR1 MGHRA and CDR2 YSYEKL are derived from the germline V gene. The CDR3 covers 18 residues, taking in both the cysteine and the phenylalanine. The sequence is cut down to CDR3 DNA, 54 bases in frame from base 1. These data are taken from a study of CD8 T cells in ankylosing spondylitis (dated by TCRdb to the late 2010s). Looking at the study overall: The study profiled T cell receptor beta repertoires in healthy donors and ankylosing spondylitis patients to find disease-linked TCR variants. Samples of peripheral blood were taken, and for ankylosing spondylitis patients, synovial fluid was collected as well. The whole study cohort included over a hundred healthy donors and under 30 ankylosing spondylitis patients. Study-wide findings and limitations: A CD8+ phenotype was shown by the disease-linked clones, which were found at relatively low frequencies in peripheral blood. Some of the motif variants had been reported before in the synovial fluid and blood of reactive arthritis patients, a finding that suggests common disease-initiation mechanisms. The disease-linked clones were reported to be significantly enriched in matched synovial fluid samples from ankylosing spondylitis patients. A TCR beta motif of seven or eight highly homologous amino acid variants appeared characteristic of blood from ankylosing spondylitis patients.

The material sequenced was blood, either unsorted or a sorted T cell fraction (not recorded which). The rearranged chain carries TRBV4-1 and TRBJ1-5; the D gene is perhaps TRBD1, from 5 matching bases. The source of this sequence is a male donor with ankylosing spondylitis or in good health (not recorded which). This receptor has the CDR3 CASSQGAGLILESQPQHF. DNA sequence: TGCGCCAGCAGCCAAGGGGCAGGGTTAATTCTCGAAAGTCAGCCCCAGCATTTT.